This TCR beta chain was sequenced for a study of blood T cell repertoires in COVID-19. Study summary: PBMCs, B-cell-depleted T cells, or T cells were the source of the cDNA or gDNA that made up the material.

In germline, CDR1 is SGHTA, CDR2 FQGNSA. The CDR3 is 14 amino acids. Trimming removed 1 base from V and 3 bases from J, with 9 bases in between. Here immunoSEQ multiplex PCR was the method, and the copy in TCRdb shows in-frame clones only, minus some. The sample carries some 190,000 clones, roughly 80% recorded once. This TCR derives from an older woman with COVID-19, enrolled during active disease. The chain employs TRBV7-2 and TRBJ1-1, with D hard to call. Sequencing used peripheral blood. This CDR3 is CASSLERVYTEAFF. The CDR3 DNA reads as TGTGCCAGCAGCTTAGAGAGGGTGTACACTGAAGCTTTCTTT.